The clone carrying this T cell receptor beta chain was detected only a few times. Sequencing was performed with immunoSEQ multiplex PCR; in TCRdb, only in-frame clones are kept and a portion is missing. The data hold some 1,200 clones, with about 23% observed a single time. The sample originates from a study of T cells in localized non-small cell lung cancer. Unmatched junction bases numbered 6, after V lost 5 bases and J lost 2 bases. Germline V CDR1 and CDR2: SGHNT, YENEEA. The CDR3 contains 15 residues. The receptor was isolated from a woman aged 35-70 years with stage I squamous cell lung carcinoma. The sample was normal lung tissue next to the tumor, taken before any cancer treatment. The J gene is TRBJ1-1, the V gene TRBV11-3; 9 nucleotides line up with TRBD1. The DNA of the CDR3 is TGTGCCAGCAGCAAACCGGGACAGGGCAACACTGAAGCTTTCTTT. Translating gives CASSKPGQGNTEAFF.